Given below is one T cell receptor (beta chain) in context. Its target is unknown. This entry is derived from a study of shared clonotypes between healthy human individuals. As for the study in general: For every donor, three CD4 naive, three CD4 memory, two CD8 naive and one CD8 memory plates were used.

In the authors' methods: For the immunoSEQ data, sequences were junction-only without quality scores, so filtering differed. Only in-frame clones appear in the TCRdb table, and some are missing; sequencing was by immunoSEQ multiplex PCR. V and J calls and clone size are given by that table; D and trimming were obtained from the DNA. Of 550,000 to 850,000 clones in the sample, about 74% were seen once. This CDR3 has 19 residues. Trimming cost V 2 bases and J 0 bases, with 21 bases left between them. Per germline, CDR1 SEHNR and CDR2 FQNEAQ (reference sequence). Findings of the study overall: Several donors held about 5% of naive CD4 clonotypes in common. Naive subsets typically showed greater estimated richness than memory subsets.

This TCR derives from a woman aged 30 to 39 in good health. The sequencing input was memory CD4+ T cells sorted from blood. Subset specified: CD45RA-negative fraction. The J gene is TRBJ2-3, the V gene TRBV7-9; maybe TRBD2 (6 bases). DNA of the CDR3: TGTGCCAGCAGCTTATCCGCAAGAGCGGGTCAATCTAGCACAGATACGCAGTATTTT. It encodes CASSLSARAGQSSTDTQYF.